This T cell receptor (beta chain) was sequenced in a study of cytomegalovirus exposure and HLA in healthy donors. Amplification used 60 Vbeta primers and 13 Jbeta primers. Libraries were prepared by immunoSEQ multiplex PCR; TCRdb keeps only in-frame clonotypes and omits some of them. The profile covers 150,000 to 200,000 clones, with around 80% appearing a single time and 0.69% taken by the ten largest. Trimming cost V 0 bases and J 9 bases, with 9 bases left between them. The CDR3 length is 13 residues. Germline-derived CDR1 and CDR2 are LGHNA and YSLEER. The sample consisted of PBMCs. This clonotype was obtained from a woman between 40 and 55 years old in good health and CMV-seronegative. J is TRBJ1-5 and V is TRBV4-3, with D unresolved. In DNA form, the CDR3 reads TGCGCCAGCAGCCAAGATAACGGAGGGCCCCAGCATTTT. Amino acid sequence: CASSQDNGGPQHF.